The sequence of this T cell receptor (beta chain) was determined in a study of blood T cell repertoires in COVID-19. This CDR3 region has 12 residues. With 5 bases removed from V and 0 bases from J, the gap between germline ends came to 3 bases. Here immunoSEQ multiplex PCR was the method, and the copy in TCRdb shows in-frame clones only, minus some. Of about 30,000 clones listed, around 67% are singletons. The TCR was taken from a human donor in a cohort sampled during active COVID-19. The source material was peripheral blood. V usage is TRBV12-3 or TRBV12-4 and J usage is TRBJ2-3; no clear D. CDR3 sequence (DNA): TGTGCCAGCAGTCGTAGCACAGATACGCAGTATTTT. This gives the protein CASSRSTDTQYF.